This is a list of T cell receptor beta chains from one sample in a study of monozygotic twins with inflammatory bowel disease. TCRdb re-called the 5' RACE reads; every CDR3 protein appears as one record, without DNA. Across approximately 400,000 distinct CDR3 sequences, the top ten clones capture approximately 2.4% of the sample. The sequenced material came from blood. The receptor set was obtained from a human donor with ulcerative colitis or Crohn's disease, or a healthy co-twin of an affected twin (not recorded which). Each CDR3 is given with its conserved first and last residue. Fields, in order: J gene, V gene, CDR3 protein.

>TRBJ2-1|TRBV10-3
CAISEWTSGYNEQFF
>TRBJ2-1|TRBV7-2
CASSLPQHNEQFF
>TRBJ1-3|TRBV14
CASSAYSGSFSGNTIYF
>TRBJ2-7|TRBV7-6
CASSETGSGEQYF
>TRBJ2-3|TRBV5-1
CASSMTSATDTQYF
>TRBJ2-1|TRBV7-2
CASSLASTYNEQFF
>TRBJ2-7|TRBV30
CAWSLRVDEQYF
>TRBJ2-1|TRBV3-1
CASSQSNSGYNEQFF
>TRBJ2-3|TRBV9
CASSVEDLVNTDTQYF
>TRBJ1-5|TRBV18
CASRFKQGLAQHF
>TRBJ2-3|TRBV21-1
CASSSRPGQGSSDTQYF
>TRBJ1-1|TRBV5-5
CASSFGPGGEYHAFF
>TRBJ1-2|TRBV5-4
CASSLDLGKGGYTF
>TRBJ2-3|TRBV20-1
CSARDAGGPSDTQYF
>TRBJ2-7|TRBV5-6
CASSTGLAGYEQYF
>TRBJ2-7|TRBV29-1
CSVGTPRSGEQYF
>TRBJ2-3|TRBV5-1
CASSIGHAASTDTQYF
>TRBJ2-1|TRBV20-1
CSARRTEYNEQFF
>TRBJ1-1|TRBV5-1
CASSFGTALTEAFF
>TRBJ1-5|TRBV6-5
CASRVDQPQHF
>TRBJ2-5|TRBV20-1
CSAPRLAGRWGEETQYF
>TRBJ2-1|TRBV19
CASSIGRGGYNEQFF
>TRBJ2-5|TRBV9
CASSVGLGSMGETQYF
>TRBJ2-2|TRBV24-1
CATEGDTGELFF
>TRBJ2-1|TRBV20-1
CSASLQTGYNEQFF
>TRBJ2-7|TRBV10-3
CAITSEEDPTGAYEQYF
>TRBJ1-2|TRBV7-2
CASSLAGPAGGGGYTF
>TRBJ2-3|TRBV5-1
CASSLTPASTDTQYF
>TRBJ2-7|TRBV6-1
CASSAGADASLYEQYF
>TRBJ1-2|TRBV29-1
CSVEAGIYGYTF
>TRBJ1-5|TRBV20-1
CSAIRGGYQPQHF
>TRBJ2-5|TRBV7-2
CASSPYSQETQYF
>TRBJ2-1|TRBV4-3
CASSPRVADNEQFF
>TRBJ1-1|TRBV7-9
CASSFGNHPGNTEAFF
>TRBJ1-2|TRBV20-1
CSASMGGGGYTF
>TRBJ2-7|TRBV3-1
CASSQTTTRYF
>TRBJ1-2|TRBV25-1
CASSEQEGRIDGYTF
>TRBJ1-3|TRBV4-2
CASSQEPSGVAGNTIYF
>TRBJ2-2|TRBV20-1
CSAREAGANTGELFF
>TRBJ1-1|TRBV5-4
CASSLAGQAQALTEAFF
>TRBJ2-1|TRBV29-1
CSVWGAGGNEQFF
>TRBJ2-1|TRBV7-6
CASSLDSPNEQFF
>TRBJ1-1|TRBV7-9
CASSLLGAFTEAFF
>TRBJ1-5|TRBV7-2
CVSSSLSAGAQPQHF
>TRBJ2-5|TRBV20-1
CSARGLAGETQYF
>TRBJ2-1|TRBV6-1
CASGPLDSSGEQFF
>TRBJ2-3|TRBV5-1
CASSLERTTDTQYF
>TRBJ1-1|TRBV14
CASSQPPGNTEAFF
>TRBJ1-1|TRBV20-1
CSARDPGSNTEAFF
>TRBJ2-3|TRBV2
CATGGQSTDTQYF
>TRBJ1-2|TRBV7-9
CASTTTGTGYGYTF
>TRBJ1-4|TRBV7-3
CASSGGTGKLFF
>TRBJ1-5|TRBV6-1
CASEPWDYSNQPQHF
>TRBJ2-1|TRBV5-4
CASTIGSGGPNEQFF
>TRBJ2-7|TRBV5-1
CASSWGPAEPYEQYF